The clone carrying this T cell receptor beta chain was picked up a small number of times. What it recognizes is unknown. These data come from a study of CD8 T cells in ankylosing spondylitis. Findings and caveats of the study: Earlier work had already found some motif variants in reactive arthritis synovial fluid and blood.

Quantitative 5'-RACE with molecular barcodes was used to make the TCR beta libraries. TCRdb fed the 5' RACE reads into MiXCR, producing one record per CDR3 protein. The sample has some 300,000 distinct CDR3 sequences, around 20% seen once. The CDR3 length is 16 residues. The ends lost 4 bases at V and 10 bases at J; junction bases unmatched: 11. Germline loops: CDR1 MNHEY, CDR2 SVGEGT. Sequences were obtained from blood, either unsorted or a sorted T cell fraction (not recorded which). The source is a female donor with ankylosing spondylitis or in good health (not recorded which). This rearrangement joins TRBV6-2 or TRBV6-3 to TRBJ2-1; 12 bases agree with TRBD2. The CDR3 loop reads CASSSPSGRALGEQFF. CDR3 bases: TGTGCCAGCAGTTCACCTAGCGGGAGGGCCCTAGGGGAGCAGTTCTTC.